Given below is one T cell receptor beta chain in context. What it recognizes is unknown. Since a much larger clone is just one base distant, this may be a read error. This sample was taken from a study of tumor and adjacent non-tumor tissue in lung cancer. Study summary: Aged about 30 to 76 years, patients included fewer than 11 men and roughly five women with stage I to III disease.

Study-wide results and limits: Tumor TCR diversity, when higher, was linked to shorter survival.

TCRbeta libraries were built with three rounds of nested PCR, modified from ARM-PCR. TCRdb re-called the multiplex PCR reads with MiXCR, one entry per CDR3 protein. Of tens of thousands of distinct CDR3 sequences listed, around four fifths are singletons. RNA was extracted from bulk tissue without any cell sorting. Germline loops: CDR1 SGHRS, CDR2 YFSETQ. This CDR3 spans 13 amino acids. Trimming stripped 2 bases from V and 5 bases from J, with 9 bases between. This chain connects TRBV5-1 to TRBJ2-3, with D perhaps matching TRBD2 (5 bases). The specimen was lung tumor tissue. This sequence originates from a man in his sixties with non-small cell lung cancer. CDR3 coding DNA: TGCGCCAGCAGCTTTGGGAGATTAGATACGCAGTATTTT. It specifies CASSFGRLDTQYF.